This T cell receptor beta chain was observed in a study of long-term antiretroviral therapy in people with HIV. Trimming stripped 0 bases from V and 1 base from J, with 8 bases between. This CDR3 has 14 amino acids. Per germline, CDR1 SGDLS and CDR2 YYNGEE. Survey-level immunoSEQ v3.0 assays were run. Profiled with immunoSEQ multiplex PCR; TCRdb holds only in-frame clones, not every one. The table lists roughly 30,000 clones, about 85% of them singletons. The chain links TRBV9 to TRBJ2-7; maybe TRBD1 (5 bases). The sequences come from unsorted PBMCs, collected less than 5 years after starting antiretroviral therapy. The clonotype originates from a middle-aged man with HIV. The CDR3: CASSVDPGSYEQYF. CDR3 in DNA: TGTGCCAGCAGCGTAGATCCAGGGTCCTACGAGCAGTACTTC.